By frequency, the clone carrying this T cell receptor beta chain registers medium-sized. The length of the CDR3 is 16 residues. The germline gives CDR1 MNHNS, CDR2 SASEGT. Some 38,000 genome equivalents of blood DNA were amplified for TRB. The source of the sample is a study of T cell clusters in autoimmune cytopenias. TRB rearrangements were amplified by touch-down multiplex PCR with mixed TRB-A/B primers. From the multiplex PCR reads, TCRdb lists one entry per CDR3 protein and no DNA. This sample's table reports about 6,100 distinct CDR3 sequences. These data also featured in a second study, about T cell repertoires in aging, cancer and after chemotherapy.

The receptor's source is a human donor in good health. The chain has TRBV6-1 and TRBJ2-7; absent DNA, TCRdb's TRBD1 call cannot be checked. The sequenced sample consisted of peripheral blood. The CDR3 sequence is CASSEIGGQGHDEQYF.